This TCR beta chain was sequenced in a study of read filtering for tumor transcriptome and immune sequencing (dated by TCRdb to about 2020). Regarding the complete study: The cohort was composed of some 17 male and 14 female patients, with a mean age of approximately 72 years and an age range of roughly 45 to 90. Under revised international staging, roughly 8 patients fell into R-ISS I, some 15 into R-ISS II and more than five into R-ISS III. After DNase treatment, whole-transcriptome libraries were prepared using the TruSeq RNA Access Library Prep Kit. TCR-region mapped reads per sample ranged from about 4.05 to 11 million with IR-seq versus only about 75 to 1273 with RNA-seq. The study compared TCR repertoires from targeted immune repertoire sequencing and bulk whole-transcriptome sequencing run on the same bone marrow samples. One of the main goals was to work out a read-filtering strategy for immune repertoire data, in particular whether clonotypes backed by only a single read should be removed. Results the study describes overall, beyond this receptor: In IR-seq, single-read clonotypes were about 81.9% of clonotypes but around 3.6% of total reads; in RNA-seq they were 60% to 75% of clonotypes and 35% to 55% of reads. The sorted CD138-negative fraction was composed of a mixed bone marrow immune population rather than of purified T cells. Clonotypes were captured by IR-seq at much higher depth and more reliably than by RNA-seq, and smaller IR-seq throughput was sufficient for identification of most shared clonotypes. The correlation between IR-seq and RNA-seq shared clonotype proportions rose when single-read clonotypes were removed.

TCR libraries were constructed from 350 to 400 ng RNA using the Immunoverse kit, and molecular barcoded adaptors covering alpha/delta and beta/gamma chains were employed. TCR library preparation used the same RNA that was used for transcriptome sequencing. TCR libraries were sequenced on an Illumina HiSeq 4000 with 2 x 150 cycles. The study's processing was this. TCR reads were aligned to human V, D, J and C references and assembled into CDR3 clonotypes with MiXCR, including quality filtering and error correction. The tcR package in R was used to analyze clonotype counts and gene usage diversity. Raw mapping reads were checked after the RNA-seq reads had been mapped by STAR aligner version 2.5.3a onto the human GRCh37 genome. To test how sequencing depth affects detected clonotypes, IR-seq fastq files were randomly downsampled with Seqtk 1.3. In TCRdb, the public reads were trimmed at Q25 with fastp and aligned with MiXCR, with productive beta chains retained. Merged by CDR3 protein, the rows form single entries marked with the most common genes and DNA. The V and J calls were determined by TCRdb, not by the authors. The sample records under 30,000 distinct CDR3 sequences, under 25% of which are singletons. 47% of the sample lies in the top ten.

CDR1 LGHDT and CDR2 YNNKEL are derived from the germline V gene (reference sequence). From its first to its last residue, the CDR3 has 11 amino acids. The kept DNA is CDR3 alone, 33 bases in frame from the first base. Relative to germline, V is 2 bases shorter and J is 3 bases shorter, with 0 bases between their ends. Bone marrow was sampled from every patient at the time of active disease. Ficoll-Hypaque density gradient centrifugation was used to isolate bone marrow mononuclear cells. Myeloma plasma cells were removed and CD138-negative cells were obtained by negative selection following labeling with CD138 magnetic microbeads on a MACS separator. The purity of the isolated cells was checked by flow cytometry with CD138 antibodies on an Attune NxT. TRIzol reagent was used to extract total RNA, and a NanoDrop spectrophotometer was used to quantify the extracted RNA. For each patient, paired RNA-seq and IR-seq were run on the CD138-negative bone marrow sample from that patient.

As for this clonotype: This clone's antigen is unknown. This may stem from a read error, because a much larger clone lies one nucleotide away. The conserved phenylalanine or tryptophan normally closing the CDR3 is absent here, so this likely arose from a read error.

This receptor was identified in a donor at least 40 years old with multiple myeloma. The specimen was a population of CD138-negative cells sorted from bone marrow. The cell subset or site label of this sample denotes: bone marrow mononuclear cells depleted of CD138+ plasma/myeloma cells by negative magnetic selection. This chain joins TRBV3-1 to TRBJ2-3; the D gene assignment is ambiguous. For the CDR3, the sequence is CASSQTDTQYL. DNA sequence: TGTGCCAGCAGCCAAACAGATACGCAGTATCTT.